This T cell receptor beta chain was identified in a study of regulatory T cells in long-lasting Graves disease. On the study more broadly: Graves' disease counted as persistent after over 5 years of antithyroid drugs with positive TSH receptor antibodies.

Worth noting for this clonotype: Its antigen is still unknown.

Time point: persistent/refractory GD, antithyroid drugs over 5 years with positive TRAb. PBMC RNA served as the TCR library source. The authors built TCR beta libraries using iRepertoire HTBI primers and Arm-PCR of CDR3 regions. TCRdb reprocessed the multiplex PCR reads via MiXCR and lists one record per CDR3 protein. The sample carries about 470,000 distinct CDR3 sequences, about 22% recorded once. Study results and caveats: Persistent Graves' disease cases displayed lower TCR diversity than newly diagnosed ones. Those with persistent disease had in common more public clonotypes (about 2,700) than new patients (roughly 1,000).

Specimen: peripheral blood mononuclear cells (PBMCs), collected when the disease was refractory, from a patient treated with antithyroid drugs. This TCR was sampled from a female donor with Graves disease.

CDR3 loop: CATSDSTDLSYEQYF. CDR3 DNA sequence: TGTGCCACCAGTGATTCGACAGACCTCTCCTACGAGCAGTACTTC. The chain combines TRBV24-1 with TRBJ2-7; TRBD1 is a possible D gene (5 bases). Germline CDR1 is KGHDR and CDR2 is SFDVKD. V lost 2 bases and J 0 bases, leaving 10 bases between the germline ends. The CDR3 sequence is 15 residues long.